This TCR beta chain was recorded in a study of beta chain features in type 1 diabetes. The overall study: All of the samples together had around 110,000,000 sorted cells examined.

Reverse transcribing all isolated RNA meant expressed TCRB transcripts were sequenced. Profiling relied on immunoSEQ multiplex PCR, and the TCRdb table lists in-frame clones only, not all of them. Here the sample spans about 160,000 clones, approximately 8.4% being singletons. Turning to this clone: What it binds is unknown.

Heparinised blood was drawn once per donor, averaging about 116 mL. V shed 8 bases and J 5 bases; nucleotides not matched to a gene: 8. The CDR3 length is 13 residues. CDR1 is SNHLY, CDR2 FYNNEI, per germline. The study's findings and limits: Fewer insertions but more deletions were seen at VDJ junctions in type 1 diabetes patients.

This receptor was taken from a woman between 18 and 29 years old in good health. This sequence joins TRBV2 and TRBJ2-5, with 7 bases aligning to TRBD1. The specimen was central memory CD4+ T cells from blood. The CDR3 protein is CASGQELGETQYF. For the CDR3, the DNA is TGTGCCAGCGGACAGGAATTGGGGGAGACCCAGTACTTC.